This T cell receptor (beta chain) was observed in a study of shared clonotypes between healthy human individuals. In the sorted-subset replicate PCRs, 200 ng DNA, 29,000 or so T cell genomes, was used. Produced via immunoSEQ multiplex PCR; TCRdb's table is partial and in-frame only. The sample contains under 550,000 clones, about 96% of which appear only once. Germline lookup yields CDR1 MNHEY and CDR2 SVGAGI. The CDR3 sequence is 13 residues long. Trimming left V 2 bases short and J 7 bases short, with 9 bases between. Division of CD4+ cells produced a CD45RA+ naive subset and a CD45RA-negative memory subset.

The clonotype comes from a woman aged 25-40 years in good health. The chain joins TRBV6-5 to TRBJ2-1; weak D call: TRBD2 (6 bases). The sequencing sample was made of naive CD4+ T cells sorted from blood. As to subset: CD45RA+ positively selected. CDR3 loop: CASSYEAGNEQFF. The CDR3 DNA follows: TGTGCCAGCAGTTACGAGGCGGGGAATGAGCAGTTCTTC.